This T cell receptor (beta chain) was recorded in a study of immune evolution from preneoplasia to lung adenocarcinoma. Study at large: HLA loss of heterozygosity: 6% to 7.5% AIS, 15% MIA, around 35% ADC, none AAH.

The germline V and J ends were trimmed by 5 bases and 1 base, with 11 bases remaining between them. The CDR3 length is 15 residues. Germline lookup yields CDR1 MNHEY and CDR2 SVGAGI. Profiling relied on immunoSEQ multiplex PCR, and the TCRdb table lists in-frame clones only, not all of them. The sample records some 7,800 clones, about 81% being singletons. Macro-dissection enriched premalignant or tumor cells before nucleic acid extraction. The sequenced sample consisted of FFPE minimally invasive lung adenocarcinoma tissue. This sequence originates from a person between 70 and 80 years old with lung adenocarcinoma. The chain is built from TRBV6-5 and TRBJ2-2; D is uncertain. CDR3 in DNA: TGTGCCAGCAGTCCAAGCATCAAGAACACCGGGGAGCTGTTTTTT. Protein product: CASSPSIKNTGELFF.